This T cell receptor (beta chain) was captured in a study of tissue T cells after allogeneic stem cell transplantation. The CDR3 extends over 15 amino acids. CDR1 and CDR2 from the germline V gene are SGHKS and YYEKEE (reference sequence). Trimming left V 4 bases short and J 0 bases short, with 8 bases between. Profiled with immunoSEQ multiplex PCR; TCRdb holds only in-frame clones, not every one. In the table there are approximately 2,000 clones, roughly 60% of which are singletons. Enrolled prospectively were adult allogeneic hematopoietic cell transplant recipients whose graft-versus-host disease was steroid-refractory. Autopsy tissues spanned esophagus to rectum, liver, skin, and lymphoid organs including spleen.

The chain employs TRBV5-5 and TRBJ1-6; no definite D call. The sequencing here drew on ileal tissue, taken at autopsy. This receptor was identified in a male patient aged 60 or over with steroid-refractory graft-versus-host disease after an allogeneic stem cell transplant. Some of these T cells may belong to the graft donor. CDR3 in amino acids: CASSIIPSYNSPLHF. The DNA of the CDR3 is TGTGCCAGCAGCATTATACCCTCCTATAATTCACCCCTCCACTTT.